This TCR beta chain came from a study of OX40 agonist ivuxolimab in advanced cancers. Study outcomes and limitations: CD8+ T cells averaged more expanded clones than CD4+.

For this clone: Its antigen is undetermined.

Profiling relied on immunoSEQ multiplex PCR, and the TCRdb table lists in-frame clones only, not all of them. The sample has some 50,000 clones, more than 80% seen once. The trim removed 4 bases at V and 8 bases at J, leaving 8 bases unmatched. The CDR3 length is 14 residues. Germline lookup yields CDR1 MNHNS and CDR2 SASEGT. The sequencing used CD4+ or CD8+ T cells sorted from blood, collected in a trial of the OX40 agonist ivuxolimab. The source of this sequence is an adult with an advanced solid tumor such as melanoma, head and neck, liver or kidney cancer. The J gene is TRBJ1-5, the V gene TRBV6-1; TRBD1 aligns across 7 bases. In nucleotides, the CDR3 is TGTGCCAGCAGTGGACAGGGCTACGAGGAGCCCCAGCATTTT. This codes for CASSGQGYEEPQHF.